This T cell receptor beta chain was identified in a study of shared clonotypes between healthy human individuals. Of note for this clone: Its cognate antigen is unknown.

Germline V gene data show CDR1 as LNHDA and CDR2 as SQIVND (reference sequence). V was pared by 5 bases and J by 3 bases, with 8 bases between. The CDR3 consists of 12 residues. Some clones are missing from TCRdb's copy, which holds only in-frame ones; the method was immunoSEQ multiplex PCR. The table includes approximately 330,000 clones, 70% to 75% detected once. Findings of the study overall: Sequencing of the sorted subsets was shown by rarefaction to be incomplete despite large depth. Shared clonotypes across all four donors exceeded non-shared ones in generation probability.

The clonotype comes from a man aged 25-40 years in good health. The source material was memory CD4+ T cells sorted from blood. The subset here: CD45RA-negative fraction. The genes are TRBV19 and TRBJ2-7, with D uncertain. CDR3 sequence (DNA): TGTGCCAGTAGTCTTAGAGGCTACGAGCAGTACTTC. This gives the protein CASSLRGYEQYF.